Listed here are 3 T cell receptor beta chains from one sample, sequenced in a study of blood T cell repertoires in COVID-19 (dated by TCRdb to the early 2020s). The library was made by the immunoSEQ multiplex PCR assay. The immuneACCESS repertoire file appears here via TCRdb, limited to in-frame rearrangements. These files lack a portion of the clones; in checked studies, under half of the deficit traces to unresolved V genes, and the cause of the others is not known. The sample data list 290,000 or so clones, and approximately 78% of these were observed just once. The ten top clones hold less than 5.5% of the sample. Sequenced: PBMCs or T cells enriched from blood (not recorded which). These TCRs come from a middle-aged man who had been exposed to COVID-19.

This clone appeared once. The rearrangement uses TRBV9 and TRBJ2-1; possible D gene TRBD2, 6 bases. Germline CDR1 reads SGDLS; CDR2 reads YYNGEE. The CDR3 consists of 15 residues. Between the trimmed V and J ends, which lost 4 bases and 7 bases, there was a span of 18 bases. CDR3 protein: CASSKRGLARNEQFF. For the CDR3, the DNA is TGTGCCAGCAGCAAGCGTGGGCTAGCGAGGAATGAGCAGTTCTTC. The full variable domain, rest sourced from reference TRBV9 and TRBJ2-1, is DSGVTQTPKHLITATGQRVTLRCSPRSGDLSVYWYQQSLDQGLQFLIQYYNGEERAKGNILERFSAQQFPDLHSELNLSSLELGDSALYFCASSKRGLARNEQFFGPGTRLTVL.

The chain combines TRBV7-2 with TRBJ2-3; 8 bases are shared with TRBD1. CDR1 is SGHTA, CDR2 FQGNSA, per germline. J gave up 4 bases and V 5 bases, and 5 bases lay outside the gene matches. The CDR3 has 14 residues. CDR3 sequence reads: CASSPDRVADTQYF. CDR3 DNA: TGTGCCAGCAGCCCGGACAGGGTAGCAGATACGCAGTATTTT.

The chain is built from TRBV5-1 and TRBJ2-3; 9 bases align to TRBD1. Germline loops: CDR1 SGHRS, CDR2 YFSETQ. This CDR3 has 15 amino acids. The ends lost 3 bases at V and 1 base at J; junction bases unmatched: 3. CDR3 sequence: CASSSRDRGTDTQYF. The DNA of the CDR3 is TGCGCCAGCAGCTCTAGGGACAGGGGCACAGATACGCAGTATTTT.